Below, one TCR beta chain is given with its context. This sample is drawn from a study of shared clonotypes between healthy human individuals. The germline CDR1 and CDR2 sequences are LNHNV and YYDKDF (reference sequence). The CDR3 totals 15 residues. The trim removed 0 bases at V and 5 bases at J, leaving 5 bases unmatched. Positive CCR7 selection of CD45RO-negative cells yielded the naive CD8 cells, and terminally differentiated effector memory CD45RA+ cells were excluded. Method: immunoSEQ multiplex PCR; TCRdb's copy keeps in-frame clones and lacks some. The table lists about 1.9 million clones, 93% of them singletons, with approximately 1.7% in the top ten.

The specimen sequenced was naive CD8+ T cells from PBMCs. This TCR was recovered from a man younger than 30 in good health. Some clones in this sample may be carry-over from other donors' samples. The V gene is TRBV15, the J gene TRBJ2-7, with 9 bases matching TRBD2. CDR3 in DNA: TGTGCCACCAGCAGAGATCGGGGCGGGAGGGACGAGCAGTACTTC. Protein sequence: CATSRDRGGRDEQYF.